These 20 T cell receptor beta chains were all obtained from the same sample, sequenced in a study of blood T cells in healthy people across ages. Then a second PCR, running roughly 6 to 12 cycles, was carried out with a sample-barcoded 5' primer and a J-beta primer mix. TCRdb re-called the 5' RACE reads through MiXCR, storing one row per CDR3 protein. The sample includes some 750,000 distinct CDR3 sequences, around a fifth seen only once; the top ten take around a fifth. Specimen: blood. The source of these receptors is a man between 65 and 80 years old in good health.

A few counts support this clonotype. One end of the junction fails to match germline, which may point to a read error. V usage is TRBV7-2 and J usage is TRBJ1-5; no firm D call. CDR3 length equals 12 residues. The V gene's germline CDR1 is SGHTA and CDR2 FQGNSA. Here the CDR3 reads CASSSDLSSWDF. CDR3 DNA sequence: TGTGCCAGCAGCTCAGATTTAAGTTCGTGGGATTTT.

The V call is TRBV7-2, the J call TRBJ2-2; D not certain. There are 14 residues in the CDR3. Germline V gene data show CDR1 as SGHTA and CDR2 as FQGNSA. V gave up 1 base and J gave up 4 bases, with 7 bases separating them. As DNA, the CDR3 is TGTGCCAGCAGCTTAGAGAGAGGCACCGGGGAGCTGTTTTTT. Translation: CASSLERGTGELFF.

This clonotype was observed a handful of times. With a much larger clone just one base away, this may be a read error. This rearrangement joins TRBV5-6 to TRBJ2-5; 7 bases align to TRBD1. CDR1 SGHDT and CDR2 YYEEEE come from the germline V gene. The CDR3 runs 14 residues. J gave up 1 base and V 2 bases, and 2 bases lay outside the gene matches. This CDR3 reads CASSFGTAQETQYF. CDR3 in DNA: TGTGCCAGCAGCTTTGGGACAGCCCAAGAGACCCAGTACTTC.

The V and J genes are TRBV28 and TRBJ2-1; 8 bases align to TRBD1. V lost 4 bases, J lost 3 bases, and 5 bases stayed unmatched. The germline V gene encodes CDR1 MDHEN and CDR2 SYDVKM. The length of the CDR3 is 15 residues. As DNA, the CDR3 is TGTGCCAGCAGTTGGGGACAGGTAGACTACAATGAGCAGTTCTTC. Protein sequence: CASSWGQVDYNEQFF.

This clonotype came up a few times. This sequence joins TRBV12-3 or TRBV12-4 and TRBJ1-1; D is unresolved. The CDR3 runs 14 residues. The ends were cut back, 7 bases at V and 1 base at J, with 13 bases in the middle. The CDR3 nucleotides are TGTGCCAGCACCGCCGACGGGTGGAACACTGAAGCTTTCTTT. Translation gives CASTADGWNTEAFF.

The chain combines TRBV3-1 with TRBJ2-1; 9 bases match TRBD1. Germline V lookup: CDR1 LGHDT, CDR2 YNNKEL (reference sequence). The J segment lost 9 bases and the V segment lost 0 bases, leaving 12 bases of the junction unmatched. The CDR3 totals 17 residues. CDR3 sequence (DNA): TGTGCCAGCAGCCAAGATCGGGGGACAGGGTCATGGGTTGAGCAGTTCTTC. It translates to CASSQDRGTGSWVEQFF.

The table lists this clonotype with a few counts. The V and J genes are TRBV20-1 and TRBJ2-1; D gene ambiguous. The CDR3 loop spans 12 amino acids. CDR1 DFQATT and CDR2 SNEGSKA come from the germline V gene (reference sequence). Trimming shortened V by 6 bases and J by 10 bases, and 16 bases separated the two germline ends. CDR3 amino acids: CSANPDRYEQFF. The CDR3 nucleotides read TGCAGTGCCAACCCGGATCGGTACGAGCAGTTCTTC.

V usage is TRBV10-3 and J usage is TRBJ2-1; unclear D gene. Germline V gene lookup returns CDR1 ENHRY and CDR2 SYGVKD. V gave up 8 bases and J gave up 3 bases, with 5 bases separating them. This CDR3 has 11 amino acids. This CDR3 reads CAISGYNEQFF. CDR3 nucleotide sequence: TGTGCCATCTCCGGCTACAATGAGCAGTTCTTC.

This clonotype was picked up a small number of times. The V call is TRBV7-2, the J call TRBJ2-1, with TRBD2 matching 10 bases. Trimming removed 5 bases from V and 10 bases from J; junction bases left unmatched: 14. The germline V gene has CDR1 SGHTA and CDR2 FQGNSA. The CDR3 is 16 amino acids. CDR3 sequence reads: CASSLLAGVMTGEQFF. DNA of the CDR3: TGTGCCAGCAGCCTTCTAGCGGGGGTAATGACGGGGGAGCAGTTCTTC. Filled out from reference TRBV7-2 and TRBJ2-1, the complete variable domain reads GAGVSQSPSNKVTEKGKDVELRCDPISGHTALYWYRQSLGQGLEFLIYFQGNSAPDKSGLPSDRFSAERTGGSVSTLTIQRTQQEDSAVYLCASSLLAGVMTGEQFFGPGTRLTVL.

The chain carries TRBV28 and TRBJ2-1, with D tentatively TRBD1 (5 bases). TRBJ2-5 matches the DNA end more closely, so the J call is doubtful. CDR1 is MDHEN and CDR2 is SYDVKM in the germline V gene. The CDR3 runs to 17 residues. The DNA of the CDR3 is TGTGCCAGCAGCTCTAGGGGTGCGTGGGGAAAACAACGGACCCAGTACTTC. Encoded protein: CASSSRGAWGKQRTQYF.

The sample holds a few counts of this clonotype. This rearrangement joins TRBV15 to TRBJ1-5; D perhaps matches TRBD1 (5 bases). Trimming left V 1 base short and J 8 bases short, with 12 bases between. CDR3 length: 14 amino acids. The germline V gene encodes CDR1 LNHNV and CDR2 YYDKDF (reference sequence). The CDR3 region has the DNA TGTGCCACCAGCAGAGGTGTGGGGGGTGAGCCCCAGCATTTT. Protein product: CATSRGVGGEPQHF.

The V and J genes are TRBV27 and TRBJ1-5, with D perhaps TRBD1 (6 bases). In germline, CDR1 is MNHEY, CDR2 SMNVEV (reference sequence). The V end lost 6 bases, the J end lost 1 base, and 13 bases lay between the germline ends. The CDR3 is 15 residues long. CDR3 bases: TGTGCCAGCAGACCCGGGACACGGAGCAATCAGCCCCAGCATTTT. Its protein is CASRPGTRSNQPQHF.

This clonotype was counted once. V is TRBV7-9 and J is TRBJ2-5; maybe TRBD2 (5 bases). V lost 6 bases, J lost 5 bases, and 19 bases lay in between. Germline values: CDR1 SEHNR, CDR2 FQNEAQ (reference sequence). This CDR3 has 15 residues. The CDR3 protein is CASSIVGLPGETQYF. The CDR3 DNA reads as TGTGCCAGCAGTATCGTCGGACTTCCTGGGGAGACCCAGTACTTC.

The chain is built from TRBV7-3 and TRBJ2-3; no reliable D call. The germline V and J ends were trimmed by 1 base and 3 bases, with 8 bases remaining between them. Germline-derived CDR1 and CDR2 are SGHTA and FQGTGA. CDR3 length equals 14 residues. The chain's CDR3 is CASSLRLGTDTQYF. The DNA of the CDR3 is TGTGCCAGCAGCTTAAGGCTAGGAACAGATACGCAGTATTTT.

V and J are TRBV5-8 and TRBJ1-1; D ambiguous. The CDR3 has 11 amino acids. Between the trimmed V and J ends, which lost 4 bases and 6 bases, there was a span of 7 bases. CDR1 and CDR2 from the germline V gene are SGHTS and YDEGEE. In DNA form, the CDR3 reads TGTGCCAGCAGCCTTCCCCCTGAAGCTTTCTTT. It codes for CASSLPPEAFF.

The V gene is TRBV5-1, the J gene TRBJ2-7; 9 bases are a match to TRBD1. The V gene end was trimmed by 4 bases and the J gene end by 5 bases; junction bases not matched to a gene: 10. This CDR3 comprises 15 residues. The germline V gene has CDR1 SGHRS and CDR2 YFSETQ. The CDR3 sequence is CASSVSGTGYHEQYF. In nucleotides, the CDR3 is TGCGCCAGCAGCGTTTCCGGGACAGGGTACCACGAGCAGTACTTC. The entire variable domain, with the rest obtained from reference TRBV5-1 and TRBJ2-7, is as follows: KAGVTQTPRYLIKTRGQQVTLSCSPISGHRSVSWYQQTPGQGLQFLFEYFSETQRNKGNFPGRFSGRQFSNSRSEMNVSTLELGDSALYLCASSVSGTGYHEQYFGPGTRLTVT.

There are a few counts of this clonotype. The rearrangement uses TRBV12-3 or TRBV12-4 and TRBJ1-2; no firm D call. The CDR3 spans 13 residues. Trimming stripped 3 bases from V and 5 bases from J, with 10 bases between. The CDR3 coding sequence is TGTGCCAGCAGTTTGCTATACTTTTATGGCTACACCTTC. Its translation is CASSLLYFYGYTF.

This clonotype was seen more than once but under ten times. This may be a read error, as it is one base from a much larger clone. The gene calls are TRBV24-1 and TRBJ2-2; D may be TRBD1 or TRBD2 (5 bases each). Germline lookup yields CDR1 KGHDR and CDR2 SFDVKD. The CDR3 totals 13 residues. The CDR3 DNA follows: TGTGCCACCGAGGGGAGTAACACCGGGGAGCCGTTTTTT. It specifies CATEGSNTGEPFF.

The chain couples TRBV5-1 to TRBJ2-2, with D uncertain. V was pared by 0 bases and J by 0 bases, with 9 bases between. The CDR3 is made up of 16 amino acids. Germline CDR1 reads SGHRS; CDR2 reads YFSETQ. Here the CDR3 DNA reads TGCGCCAGCAGCTTGGGCACCTTCTCGAACACCGGGGAGCTGTTTTTT. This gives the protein CASSLGTFSNTGELFF.

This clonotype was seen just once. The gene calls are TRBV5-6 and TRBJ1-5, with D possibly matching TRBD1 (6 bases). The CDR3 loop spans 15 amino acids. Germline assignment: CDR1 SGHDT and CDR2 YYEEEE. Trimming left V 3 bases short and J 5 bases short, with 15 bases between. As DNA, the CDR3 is TGTGCCAGCAGCTCCTCCGGGACAACCCATCAGCCCCAGCATTTT. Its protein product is CASSSSGTTHQPQHF.